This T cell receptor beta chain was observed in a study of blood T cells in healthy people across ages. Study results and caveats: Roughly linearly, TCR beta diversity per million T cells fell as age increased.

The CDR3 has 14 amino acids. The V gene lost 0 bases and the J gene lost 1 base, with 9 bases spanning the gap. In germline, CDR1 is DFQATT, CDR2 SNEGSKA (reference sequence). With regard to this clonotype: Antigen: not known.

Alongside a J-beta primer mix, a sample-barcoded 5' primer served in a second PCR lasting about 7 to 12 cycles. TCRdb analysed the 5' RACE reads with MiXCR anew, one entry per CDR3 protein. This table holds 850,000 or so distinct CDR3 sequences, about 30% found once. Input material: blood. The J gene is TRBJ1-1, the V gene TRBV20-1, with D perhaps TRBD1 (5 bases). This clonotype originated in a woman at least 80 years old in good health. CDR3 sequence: CSARDGAGNTEAFF. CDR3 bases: TGCAGTGCTAGAGATGGGGCAGGGAACACTGAAGCTTTCTTT.